This is a list of T cell receptor beta chains from one sample in a study of beta chain features in type 1 diabetes. The protocol was immunoSEQ multiplex PCR, while the TCRdb copy is restricted to in-frame clones and leaves out a portion. This table has 250,000 to 350,000 clones, roughly 11% appearing once. The specimen was naive CD4+ T cells from blood. The receptors were sampled from a woman in her 30s in good health. Both conserved end residues are part of each CDR3. The D gene is left open where the match is weak. Not every row has a clone size; where given, it reads once, few, many or a size class.

V: TRBV6-5
J: TRBJ2-7
size: few
D: TRBD2
CDR3: CASSTGLAGVDEQYF
DNA: TGTGCCAGCAGTACGGGACTAGCGGGAGTCGACGAGCAGTACTTC

V: TRBV5-4
J: TRBJ2-5
size: NA
D: NA
CDR3: CASSRQETQYF
DNA: TGTGCCAGCAGTCGCCAAGAGACCCAGTACTTC

V: TRBV6-5
J: TRBJ2-7
size: few
D: NA
CDR3: CASSPVGVHEQYF
DNA: TGTGCCAGCAGTCCCGTAGGAGTCCACGAGCAGTACTTC

V: TRBV18
J: TRBJ2-1
size: NA
D: NA
CDR3: CASSPGSSYNEQFF
DNA: TGTGCCAGCTCACCCGGGAGTTCCTACAATGAGCAGTTCTTC

V: TRBV11-2
J: TRBJ2-5
size: NA
D: NA
CDR3: CASNEGGADFKTQYF
DNA: TGTGCCAGCAACGAGGGGGGGGCCGACTTTAAAACCCAGTACTTC

V: TRBV28
J: TRBJ2-1
size: NA
D: TRBD2
CDR3: CASSPGTSGYNEQFF
DNA: TGTGCCAGCAGTCCGGGGACTAGCGGGTACAATGAGCAGTTCTTC

V: TRBV7-3
J: TRBJ2-1
size: few
D: TRBD1
CDR3: CASSPKAPGQGWMDEQFF
DNA: TGTGCCAGCAGCCCTAAGGCCCCGGGACAGGGGTGGATGGATGAGCAGTTCTTC

V: TRBV7-2
J: TRBJ1-5
size: few
D: NA
CDR3: CASSLGGSPRAQHF
DNA: TGTGCCAGCAGCTTAGGAGGGTCTCCGAGAGCCCAGCATTTT

V: TRBV30
J: TRBJ2-5
size: few
D: TRBD1
CDR3: CAWSNGQGPQETQYF
DNA: TGTGCCTGGAGTAACGGACAGGGACCCCAAGAGACCCAGTACTTC

V: TRBV15
J: TRBJ1-5
size: few
D: NA
CDR3: CATSRDPAGNQPQHF
DNA: TGTGCCACCAGCAGAGATCCTGCAGGGAATCAGCCCCAGCATTTT

V: TRBV9
J: TRBJ2-1
size: NA
D: NA
CDR3: CASSQGTLSYNEQFF
DNA: TGTGCCAGCAGCCAAGGGACTCTCTCCTACAATGAGCAGTTCTTC

V: TRBV5-1
J: TRBJ2-1
size: NA
D: TRBD1
CDR3: CASSVQGDSYNEQFF
DNA: TGCGCCAGCAGCGTTCAGGGGGACTCCTACAATGAGCAGTTCTTC

V: TRBV7-2
J: TRBJ2-2
size: few
D: NA
CDR3: CASSSQGRSYTGELFF
DNA: TGTGCCAGCAGCTCCCAGGGGAGATCCTACACCGGGGAGCTGTTTTTT

V: TRBV5-4
J: TRBJ2-7
size: few
D: TRBD2
CDR3: CASSLAMGLAGVKIGEQYF
DNA: TGTGCCAGCAGCTTGGCCATGGGACTAGCGGGAGTTAAGATCGGCGAGCAGTACTTC

V: TRBV7-2
J: TRBJ1-2
size: NA
D: TRBD1
CDR3: CASSSPQGVHGYTF
DNA: TGTGCCAGCAGCTCCCCACAGGGGGTTCATGGCTACACCTTC

V: TRBV4-3
J: TRBJ2-2
size: NA
D: NA
CDR3: CASSQQGAGELFF
DNA: TGCGCCAGCAGCCAACAGGGCGCCGGGGAGCTGTTTTTT

V: TRBV7-9
J: TRBJ2-7
size: NA
D: NA
CDR3: CASSFGDSYEQYF
DNA: TGTGCCAGCAGCTTCGGGGATTCCTACGAGCAGTACTTC

V: TRBV4-1
J: TRBJ2-5
size: NA
D: NA
CDR3: CASSQVGTTQYF
DNA: TGCGCCAGCAGCCAAGTGGGCACGACCCAGTACTTC

V: TRBV7-8
J: TRBJ2-2
size: NA
D: NA
CDR3: CASSLYRDTGELFF
DNA: TGTGCCAGCAGCTTATACAGGGACACCGGGGAGCTGTTTTTT

V: TRBV18
J: TRBJ2-3
size: NA
D: NA
CDR3: CASSSRQTDTQYF
DNA: TGTGCCAGCTCATCCCGACAGACAGATACGCAGTATTTT

V: TRBV5-1
J: TRBJ2-7
size: NA
D: TRBD2
CDR3: CASSLGDSGRAYEQYF
DNA: TGCGCCAGCAGCTTGGGTGACAGCGGGAGGGCCTACGAGCAGTACTTC

V: TRBV5-1
J: TRBJ2-5
size: few
D: TRBD1
CDR3: CASSLGLQGQETQYF
DNA: TGCGCCAGCAGCTTGGGTTTACAGGGGCAAGAGACCCAGTACTTC

V: TRBV11-2
J: TRBJ2-1
size: NA
D: NA
CDR3: CASSSRRARDQWNEQFF
DNA: TGTGCCAGCAGTTCAAGGAGGGCGCGGGACCAGTGGAATGAGCAGTTCTTC

V: TRBV28
J: TRBJ2-7
size: NA
D: NA
CDR3: CASRREESSYEQYF
DNA: TGTGCCAGCAGAAGGGAGGAGAGCTCCTACGAGCAGTACTTC

V: TRBV4-2
J: TRBJ2-7
size: NA
D: TRBD1
CDR3: CASSRSTGDTYEQYF
DNA: TGTGCCAGCAGCCGATCGACAGGGGACACTTACGAGCAGTACTTC